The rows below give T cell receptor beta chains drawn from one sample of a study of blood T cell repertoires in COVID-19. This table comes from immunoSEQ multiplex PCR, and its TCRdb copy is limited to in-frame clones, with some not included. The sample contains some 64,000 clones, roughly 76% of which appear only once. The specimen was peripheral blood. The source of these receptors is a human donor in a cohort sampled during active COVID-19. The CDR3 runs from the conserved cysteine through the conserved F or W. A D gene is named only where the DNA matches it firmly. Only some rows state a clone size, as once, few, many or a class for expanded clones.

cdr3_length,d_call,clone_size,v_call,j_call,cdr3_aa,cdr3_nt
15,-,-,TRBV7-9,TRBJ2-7,CASTPTGSVSYEQYF,TGTGCCAGCACCCCTACCGGGTCTGTCTCCTACGAGCAGTACTTC
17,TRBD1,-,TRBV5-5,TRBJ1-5,CASSLGQGAYSNQPQHF,TGTGCCAGCAGCTTGGGACAGGGGGCTTATAGCAATCAGCCCCAGCATTTT
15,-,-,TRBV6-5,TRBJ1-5,CASRSGTGTSQPQHF,TGTGCCAGCAGGTCCGGGACCGGGACTAGTCAGCCCCAGCATTTT
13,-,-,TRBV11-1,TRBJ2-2,CASSPTRTGELFF,TGTGCCAGCAGCCCCACCCGGACCGGGGAGCTGTTTTTT
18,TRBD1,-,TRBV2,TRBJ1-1,CASSDLVPGQGVNTEAFF,TGTGCCAGCAGTGACCTCGTCCCGGGACAGGGGGTGAACACTGAAGCTTTCTTT
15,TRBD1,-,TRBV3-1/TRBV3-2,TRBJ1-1,CASSSSDRGHTEAFF,TGTGCCAGCAGCTCCTCGGACAGGGGTCACACTGAAGCTTTCTTT
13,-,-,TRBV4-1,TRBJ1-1,CASSQRTSTEAFF,TGCGCCAGCAGCCAGCGGACAAGTACTGAAGCTTTCTTT
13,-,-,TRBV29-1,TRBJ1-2,CSVATALNYGYTF,TGCAGCGTTGCGACAGCCCTCAACTATGGCTACACCTTC
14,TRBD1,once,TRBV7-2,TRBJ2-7,CASRGTGVDLEQYF,TGTGCCAGCAGGGGGACAGGGGTGGATCTCGAGCAGTACTTC
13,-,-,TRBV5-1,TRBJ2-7,CASSLWAGYEQYF,TGCGCCAGCAGCTTGTGGGCCGGCTACGAGCAGTACTTC
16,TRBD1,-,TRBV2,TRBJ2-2,CASSGTGAANTGELFF,TGTGCCAGCAGCGGGACAGGGGCGGCGAACACCGGGGAGCTGTTTTTT
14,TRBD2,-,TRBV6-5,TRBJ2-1,CASSTGGPFDEQFF,TGTGCCAGCAGTACGGGGGGGCCATTCGATGAGCAGTTCTTC
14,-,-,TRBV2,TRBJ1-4,CASTRGLIEEKLFF,TGTGCCAGCACACGAGGGCTAATTGAGGAAAAACTGTTTTTT
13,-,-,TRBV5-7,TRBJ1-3,CASRKGAGNTIYF,TGTGCCAGCAGGAAGGGGGCTGGAAACACCATATATTTT
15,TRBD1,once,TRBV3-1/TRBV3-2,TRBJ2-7,CASSQGSGQGGEQYF,TGTGCCAGCAGCCAAGGGTCGGGACAGGGTGGCGAGCAGTACTTC
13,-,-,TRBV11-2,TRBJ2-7,CASSMSPDYEQYF,TGTGCCAGCAGCATGTCGCCAGACTACGAGCAGTACTTC
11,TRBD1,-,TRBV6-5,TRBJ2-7,CASRIGQGFYF,TGTGCCAGCAGGATTGGACAGGGTTTTTACTTC
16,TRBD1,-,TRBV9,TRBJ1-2,CASSLRTGGGLGGYTF,TGTGCCAGCAGCCTGAGGACAGGGGGAGGGTTAGGTGGCTACACCTTC
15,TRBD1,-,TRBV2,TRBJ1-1,CASSDDGQGNTEAFF,TGTGCCAGCAGTGACGACGGACAGGGGAACACTGAAGCTTTCTTT
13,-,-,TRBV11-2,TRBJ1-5,CASSLGLYQPQHF,TGTGCCAGCAGCTTAGGACTGTATCAGCCCCAGCATTTT
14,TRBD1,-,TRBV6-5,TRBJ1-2,CASSRTRQGVGYTF,TGTGCCAGCAGTAGAACCAGACAGGGTGTTGGCTACACCTTC
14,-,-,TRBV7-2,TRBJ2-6,CASSLFSGANVLTF,TGTGCCAGCAGCCTCTTCTCTGGGGCCAACGTCCTGACTTTC
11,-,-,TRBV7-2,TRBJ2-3,CASSFVDTQYF,TGTGCCAGCAGCTTCGTGGATACGCAGTATTTT
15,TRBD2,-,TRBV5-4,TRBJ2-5,CASSSTSGAIKTQYF,TGTGCCAGCAGCTCGACTAGCGGGGCAATAAAGACCCAGTACTTC
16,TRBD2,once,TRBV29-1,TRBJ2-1,CSVEVLAGDSYNEQFF,TGCAGCGTTGAAGTGTTAGCGGGGGACTCCTACAATGAGCAGTTCTTC
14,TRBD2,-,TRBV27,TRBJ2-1,CASISSGGYNEQFF,TGTGCCAGCATTTCTAGCGGGGGTTACAATGAGCAGTTCTTC
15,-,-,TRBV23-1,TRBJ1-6,CASSQSGQVNSPLHF,TGCGCCAGCAGTCAATCGGGCCAGGTTAATTCACCCCTCCACTTT
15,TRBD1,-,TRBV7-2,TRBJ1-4,CASRRQGMSNEKLFF,TGTGCCAGCAGGCGACAGGGAATGTCTAATGAAAAACTGTTTTTT
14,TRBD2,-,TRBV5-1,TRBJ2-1,CASSFGGASNEQFF,TGCGCCAGCAGCTTCGGGGGGGCTTCGAATGAGCAGTTCTTC
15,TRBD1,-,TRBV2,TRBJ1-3,CASSEGGTGGNTIYF,TGTGCCAGCAGTGAAGGCGGGACAGGGGGAAACACCATATATTTT
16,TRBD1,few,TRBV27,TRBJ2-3,CASSALQTGGTDTQYF,TGTGCCAGCAGTGCCTTACAGACAGGGGGCACAGATACGCAGTATTTT
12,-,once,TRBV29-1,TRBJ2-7,CSVVRGLGEQYF,TGCAGCGTTGTTAGGGGCTTGGGTGAGCAGTACTTC
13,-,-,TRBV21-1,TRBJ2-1,CASSNTNLGEQFF,TGTGCCAGCAGCAATACTAATCTCGGTGAGCAGTTCTTC
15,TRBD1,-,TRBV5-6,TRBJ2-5,CASSPGTGVGETQYF,TGTGCCAGCAGCCCCGGGACAGGGGTCGGAGAGACCCAGTACTTC
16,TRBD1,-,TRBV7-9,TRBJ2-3,CASSEPGQRNTDTQYF,TGTGCCAGCAGCGAACCGGGACAGCGAAACACAGATACGCAGTATTTT
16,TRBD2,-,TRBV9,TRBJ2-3,CASSAGLAGNTDTQYF,TGTGCCAGCAGCGCCGGACTAGCGGGGAACACAGATACGCAGTATTTT
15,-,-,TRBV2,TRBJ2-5,CASRLRRLDQETQYF,TGTGCCAGCAGGCTTCGGCGGTTGGACCAAGAGACCCAGTACTTC
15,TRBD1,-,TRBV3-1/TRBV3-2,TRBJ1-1,CASTYRGLGNTEAFF,TGTGCCAGCACCTACAGGGGGCTGGGGAACACTGAAGCTTTCTTT
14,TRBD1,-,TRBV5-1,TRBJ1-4,CASSSGQGGEKLFF,TGCGCCAGCAGCTCCGGACAGGGGGGCGAAAAACTGTTTTTT
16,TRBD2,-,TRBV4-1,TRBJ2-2,CASSQAAWAGGGELFF,TGCGCCAGCAGCCAGGCTGCTTGGGCGGGGGGCGGGGAGCTGTTTTTT